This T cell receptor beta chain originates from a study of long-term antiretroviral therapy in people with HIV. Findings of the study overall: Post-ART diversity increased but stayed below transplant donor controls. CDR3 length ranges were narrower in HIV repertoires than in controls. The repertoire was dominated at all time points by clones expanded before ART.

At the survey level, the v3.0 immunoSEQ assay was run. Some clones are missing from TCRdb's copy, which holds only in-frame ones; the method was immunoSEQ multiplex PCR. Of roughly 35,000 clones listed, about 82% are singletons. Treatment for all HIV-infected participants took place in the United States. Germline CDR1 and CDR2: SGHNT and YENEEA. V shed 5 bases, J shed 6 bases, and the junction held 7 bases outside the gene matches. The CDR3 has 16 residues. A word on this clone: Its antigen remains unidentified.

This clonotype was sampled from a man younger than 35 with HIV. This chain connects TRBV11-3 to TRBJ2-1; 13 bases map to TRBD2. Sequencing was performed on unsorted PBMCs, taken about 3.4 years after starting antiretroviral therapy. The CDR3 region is CASSPRTSGSLNEQFF. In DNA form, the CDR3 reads TGTGCCAGCAGCCCTAGGACTAGCGGGAGTCTCAATGAGCAGTTCTTC.